This TCR beta chain stems from a study of cytomegalovirus exposure and HLA in healthy donors. Study as a whole: Within an early data release were about 85 million unique TCRs drawn from HLA-typed donors. Findings of the study overall: Later analysis reportedly placed an Asian-associated ancestry cluster below the roughly 690-donor mean in N-insertions. A later analysis found most CMV-associated TCR beta chains apparently HLA-restricted.

Samples came from healthy bone marrow donors. PCR was performed using 60 Vbeta and 13 Jbeta primers. Using immunoSEQ multiplex PCR, the repertoire was profiled, and TCRdb retains in-frame clones only, with some absent. The table records approximately 130,000 clones, about 69% of them present only once. Concerning this clone: Its matching antigen is unknown.

This clonotype was obtained from a man aged 25 to 40 in good health and CMV-seronegative. Sequenced: PBMCs.

DNA for the CDR3: TGTGCCAGCAGAGGGGGCTCTTCTCCCTCTGGGGCCAACGTCCTGACTTTC. Translation gives CASRGGSSPSGANVLTF. The chain combines TRBV2 with TRBJ2-6, with TRBD1 matching over 7 bases. This CDR3 spans 17 amino acids. V gave up 6 bases and J gave up 0 bases; unmatched junction bases: 8. CDR1 is SNHLY, CDR2 FYNNEI, per germline.